One and the same sample provided the 21 T cell receptor beta chains below, sequenced in a study of T-cell memory formation after mild COVID-19. TCRdb independently ran MiXCR on the 5' RACE reads; one entry per CDR3 protein. The sample has 450,000 to 650,000 distinct CDR3 sequences, roughly 22% seen once. The sequenced sample was PBMCs or a T cell subset sorted from them (not recorded which). The receptors were gathered from an adult woman who had mild COVID-19 (a few samples of this study predate the infection). Cell type and time point are not known.

The chain joins TRBV3-1 to TRBJ2-1; tentatively, D is TRBD2 (6 bases). The germline gives CDR1 LGHDT, CDR2 YNNKEL (reference sequence). Trimming cost V 1 base and J 10 bases, with 11 bases left between them. The CDR3 sequence is 13 residues long. DNA for the CDR3: TGTGCCAGCAGCCAAGGACTAGTCTTGGAGCAGTTCTTC. Translated, it gives CASSQGLVLEQFF.

There are a few counts of this clonotype. The CDR3: CASSLGTSGIVRETQYF. The CDR3 nucleotides are TGTGCCAGCAGTCTTGGGACTAGCGGGATAGTGAGGGAGACCCAGTACTTC. The rearrangement uses TRBV7-2 and TRBJ2-5, with 13 bases aligning to TRBD2. The ends lost 6 bases at V and 5 bases at J; junction bases unmatched: 12. CDR1 SGHTA and CDR2 FQGNSA come from the germline V gene. This CDR3 is 17 amino acids long.

In this sample, this clonotype turned up a few times. The chain has TRBV7-8 and TRBJ1-1; D gene unclear. Trimming stripped 4 bases from V and 8 bases from J, with 8 bases between. In germline, CDR1 is SGHVS, CDR2 FQNEAQ. This CDR3 is 11 amino acids long. The CDR3 bases are TGTGCCAGCAGCTCAAAAGGGGAAGCTTTCTTT. As protein: CASSSKGEAFF.

The chain uses TRBV20-1 and TRBJ1-2; 7 positions agree with TRBD1. The V segment lost 6 bases and the J segment 7 bases; nucleotides outside the gene matches: 11. The CDR3 runs 13 residues. Germline values: CDR1 DFQATT, CDR2 SNEGSKA (reference sequence). In DNA, the CDR3 is TGCAGTGCCCCCTCCCAGGGGGTCGGTGGCTACACCTTC. As protein: CSAPSQGVGGYTF.

The chain links TRBV9 to TRBJ2-7; weak D call: TRBD1 (6 bases). Trimming took off 0 bases at V and 5 bases at J, with 15 bases between the two ends. The length of the CDR3 is 15 residues. Germline assignment: CDR1 SGDLS and CDR2 YYNGEE. CDR3 sequence (DNA): TGTGCCAGCAGCGTAGGACAGGCCCCCCGGGACGAGCAGTACTTC. Protein: CASSVGQAPRDEQYF.

The J gene is TRBJ1-5, the V gene TRBV21-1. TRBV21-1 has pseudogene status. The length of the CDR3 is 15 residues. The chain's CDR3 is CASQTPDGSNQPQHF. For the CDR3, the DNA is TGTGCCAGCCAGACCCCGGACGGTAGCAATCAGCCCCAGCATTTT.

The CDR3 DNA is TGTGCCAGCAGTTACTCTCGAGCGAATGAGCAGTTCTTC. It specifies CASSYSRANEQFF. The V gene is TRBV6-2 or TRBV6-3, the J gene TRBJ2-1; D is unclear. The CDR3 runs 13 residues. CDR1 and CDR2 (germline): MNHEY, SVGEGT. Trimming left V 0 bases short and J 7 bases short, with 7 bases between.

This clonotype was counted only a few times. The V gene is TRBV12-3 or TRBV12-4, the J gene TRBJ2-5; 15 bases map to TRBD2. The junction had 4 bases not matched to a gene; V was cut back by 4 bases and J by 7 bases. This CDR3 has 15 amino acids. CDR3 residues: CASSWTSGGARTQYF. The CDR3 nucleotides read TGTGCCAGCAGTTGGACTAGCGGGGGGGCTCGGACCCAGTACTTC.

This chain links TRBV12-3 or TRBV12-4 with TRBJ1-2; 10 nucleotides match TRBD1. The CDR3 is made up of 15 amino acids. V lost 6 bases and J lost 8; bases outside the gene matches: 12. The CDR3 region is CASSHDRGQRKGYTF. The CDR3 nucleotides read TGTGCCAGCAGCCATGACAGGGGGCAAAGGAAAGGCTACACCTTC.

This chain uses TRBV5-1 with TRBJ1-1; D is undetermined. Trimming removed 0 bases at V and 5 bases at J, with 17 bases between. CDR1 SGHRS and CDR2 YFSETQ come from the germline V gene. The CDR3 loop spans 16 amino acids. The DNA for the CDR3 is TGCGCCAGCAGCTTGGTCTCGGGGTCGGATTGGACTGAAGCTTTCTTT. It translates to CASSLVSGSDWTEAFF.

This clonotype was observed a few times. The rearrangement joins TRBV9 to TRBJ2-1; D tentatively reads TRBD1 or TRBD2 (5 bases each). The CDR3 is 15 residues long. V lost 2 bases and J lost 10, with 19 bases in between. The germline V gene encodes CDR1 SGDLS and CDR2 YYNGEE. CDR3 bases: TGTGCCAGCAGCGTCGGGACCGAAAACGGGAAAGAGCAGTTCTTC. Residues: CASSVGTENGKEQFF.

CDR3 bases: TGCAGTGCTAAAACTAGCGGGAGGACAGATACGCAGTATTTT. It is translated as CSAKTSGRTDTQYF. The V and J genes are TRBV20-1 and TRBJ2-3; 12 nucleotides agree with TRBD2. The CDR3 consists of 14 residues. V lost 4 bases, J lost 3 bases, and 2 bases stayed unmatched. Germline CDR1 reads DFQATT; CDR2 reads SNEGSKA (reference sequence).

The chain links TRBV2 to TRBJ1-3; D call uncertain. V was shortened by 2 bases and J by 0 bases, with 5 bases between the two germline ends. From germline, CDR1 is SNHLY and CDR2 FYNNEI. This CDR3 is built from 14 residues. The CDR3 sequence is CASSETDSGNTIYF. DNA of the CDR3: TGTGCCAGCAGTGAAACAGACTCTGGAAACACCATATATTTT.

This clonotype was found many times. This chain joins TRBV9 and TRBJ2-3; D is possibly TRBD1 or TRBD2 (7 bases each). V dropped 0 bases and J dropped 4 bases, with 12 bases sitting between them. CDR1 is SGDLS, CDR2 YYNGEE, per germline. This CDR3 region has 15 residues. The CDR3 region is CASSVAGGASDTQYF. Here the CDR3 DNA reads TGTGCCAGCAGCGTAGCAGGGGGGGCCTCAGATACGCAGTATTTT.

The table lists this clonotype with a few counts. The chain uses TRBV7-4 and TRBJ1-6, with TRBD1 identical over 7 bases. The length of the CDR3 is 19 residues. Germline CDR1 and CDR2: SGHVT and SQSDAQ. Trimming removed 0 bases from V and 6 bases from J; junction bases left unmatched: 14. The DNA of the CDR3 is TGTGCCAGCAGCTTAGCAGGGAAGCCGACAGGGCCTAGTAATTCACCCCTCCACTTT. Protein: CASSLAGKPTGPSNSPLHF.

The rearrangement uses TRBV10-2 and TRBJ1-6; 8 bases are shared with TRBD1. Germline-derived CDR1 and CDR2 are WSHSY and SAAADI. The ends lost 6 bases at V and 9 bases at J; junction bases unmatched: 7. The CDR3 runs 14 residues. CDR3 bases: TGCGCCAGCAGCGTCGGGACAGGAACTTCACCCCTCCACTTT. It yields the protein CASSVGTGTSPLHF.

The rearrangement links TRBV9 to TRBJ2-3; 7 bases match TRBD2. J was trimmed by 0 bases and V by 3 bases; bases with no gene match: 7. Germline V CDR1 and CDR2: SGDLS, YYNGEE. This CDR3 spans 16 amino acids. The CDR3, as DNA: TGTGCCAGCAGCGAAGCGGGGTGGGATAGCACAGATACGCAGTATTTT. As protein: CASSEAGWDSTDTQYF. The complete variable domain, with remaining parts taken from reference TRBV9 and TRBJ2-3, reads DSGVTQTPKHLITATGQRVTLRCSPRSGDLSVYWYQQSLDQGLQFLIQYYNGEERAKGNILERFSAQQFPDLHSELNLSSLELGDSALYFCASSEAGWDSTDTQYFGPGTRLTVL.

CDR3 bases: TGCGCCACTACTACCGGGACCATAACCCCCGGGGAGCTGTTTTTT. This sequence encodes CATTTGTITPGELFF. The rearrangement uses TRBV5-1 and TRBJ2-2; D may match TRBD1 or TRBD2 (5 bases each). CDR1 is SGHRS and CDR2 is YFSETQ in the germline V gene. Trimming removed 9 bases at V and 6 bases at J, with 21 bases between. The CDR3 is 15 amino acids.

The chain has TRBV11-2 and TRBJ2-7; D is possibly TRBD1 (5 bases). Germline V gives CDR1 SGHAT, CDR2 FQNNGV. V lost 4 bases, J lost 1 base, and 11 bases lay in between. The CDR3 extends over 14 amino acids. CDR3 sequence reads: CASSWPDISYEQYF. The CDR3 region has the DNA TGTGCCAGCAGCTGGCCGGACATATCCTACGAGCAGTACTTC.

This clonotype was counted only a few times. The rearrangement links TRBV7-2 to TRBJ2-7; no clear D. This CDR3 has 13 amino acids. The germline V and J ends were trimmed by 6 bases and 3 bases, with 12 bases remaining between them. Per the germline V gene, CDR1 is SGHTA and CDR2 is FQGNSA. The CDR3 DNA reads as TGTGCCAGCAGGTGGGCAGTGGACTACGAGCAGTACTTC. Translating it yields CASRWAVDYEQYF.

The CDR3 loop reads CASSVGRSYEQYF. The DNA of the CDR3 is TGCGCCAGCTCGGTCGGACGATCCTACGAGCAGTACTTC. The chain links TRBV4-1 to TRBJ2-7, with D uncertain. Germline CDR1 reads MGHRA; CDR2 reads YSYEKL. Between the trimmed V and J ends, which lost 8 bases and 1 base, there was a span of 12 bases. The CDR3 covers 13 residues.